This T cell receptor (beta chain) emerged from a study of blood T cell repertoires in COVID-19. Looking at the study overall: T cells, B-cell-depleted T cells, or PBMCs supplied cDNA or gDNA.

Study processing details: It was from reference gene primer amplification that nucleated cell counts were estimated. The data were produced by immunoSEQ multiplex PCR, yet TCRdb's version contains in-frame clones alone and is incomplete. Clone size and V and J calls were adopted from that table, with D and trimming inferred from the DNA. The sample lists just over 250,000 clones; 80% to 90% were seen once. Germline trimming cut 0 bases from V and 9 bases from J; bases unmatched to any gene: 16. The length of the CDR3 is 18 residues. Per the germline V gene, CDR1 is MNHEY and CDR2 is SVGEGT. This TCR derives from a woman in her fifties or sixties with acute or convalescent COVID-19. The chain recombines TRBV6-2 or TRBV6-3 with TRBJ2-1; 8 bases are a match to TRBD2. The sample comprised peripheral blood. In nucleotides, the CDR3 is TGTGCCAGCAGTTACTCGATAAGGGGAAGCGGGAGAGCAGGTGAGCAGTTCTTC. Residues: CASSYSIRGSGRAGEQFF.